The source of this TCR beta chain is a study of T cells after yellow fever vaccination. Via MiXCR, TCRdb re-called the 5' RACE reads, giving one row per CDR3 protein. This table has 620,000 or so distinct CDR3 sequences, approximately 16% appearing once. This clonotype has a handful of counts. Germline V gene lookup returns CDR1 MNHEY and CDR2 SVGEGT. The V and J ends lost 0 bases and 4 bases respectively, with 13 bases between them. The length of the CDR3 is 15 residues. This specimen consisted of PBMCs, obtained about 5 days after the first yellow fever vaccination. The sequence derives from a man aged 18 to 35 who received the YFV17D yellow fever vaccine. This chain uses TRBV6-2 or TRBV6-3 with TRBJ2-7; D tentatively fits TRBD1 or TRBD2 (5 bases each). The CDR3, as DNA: TGTGCCAGCAGTTACTCCGGGACCGGGTCGTACGAGCAGTACTTC. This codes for CASSYSGTGSYEQYF.